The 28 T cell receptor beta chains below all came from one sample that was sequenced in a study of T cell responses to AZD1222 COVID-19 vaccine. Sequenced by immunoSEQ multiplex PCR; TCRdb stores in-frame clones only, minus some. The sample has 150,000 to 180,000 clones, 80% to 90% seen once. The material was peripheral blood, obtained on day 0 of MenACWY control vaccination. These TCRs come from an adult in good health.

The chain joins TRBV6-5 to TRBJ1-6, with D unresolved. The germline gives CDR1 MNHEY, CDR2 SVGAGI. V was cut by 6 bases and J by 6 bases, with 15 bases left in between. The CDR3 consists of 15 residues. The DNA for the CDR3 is TGTGCCAGCAGCATCGACATGGGAGGTAATTCACCCCTCCACTTT. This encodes CASSIDMGGNSPLHF.

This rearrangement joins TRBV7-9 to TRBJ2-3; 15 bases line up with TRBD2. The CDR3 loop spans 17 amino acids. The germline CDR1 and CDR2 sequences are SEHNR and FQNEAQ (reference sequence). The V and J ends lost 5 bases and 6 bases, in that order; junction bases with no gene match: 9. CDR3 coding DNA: TGTGCCAGCAGCGCAACGGGACTAGCGGGGGGAGGGGATACGCAGTATTTT. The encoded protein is CASSATGLAGGGDTQYF. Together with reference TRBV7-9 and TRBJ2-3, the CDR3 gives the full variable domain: DTGVSQNPRHKITKRGQNVTFRCDPISEHNRLYWYRQTLGQGPEFLTYFQNEAQLEKSRLLSDRFSAERPKGSFSTLEIQRTEQGDSAMYLCASSATGLAGGGDTQYFGPGTRLTVL.

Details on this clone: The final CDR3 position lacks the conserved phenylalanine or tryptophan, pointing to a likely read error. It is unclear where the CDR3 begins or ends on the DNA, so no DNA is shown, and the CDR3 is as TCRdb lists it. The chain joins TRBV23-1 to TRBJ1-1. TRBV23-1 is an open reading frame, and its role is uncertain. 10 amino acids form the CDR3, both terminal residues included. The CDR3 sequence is CASSLRPDGC.

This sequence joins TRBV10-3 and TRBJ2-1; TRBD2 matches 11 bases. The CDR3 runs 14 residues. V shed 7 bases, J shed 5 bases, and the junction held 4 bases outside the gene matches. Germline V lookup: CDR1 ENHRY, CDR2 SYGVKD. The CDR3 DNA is TGTGCCATCAAGATGGGACTAGCGGACAATGAGCAGTTCTTC. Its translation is CAIKMGLADNEQFF.

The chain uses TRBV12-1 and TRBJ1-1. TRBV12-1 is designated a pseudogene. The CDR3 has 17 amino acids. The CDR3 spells CASSSKGPNRGAVEAFF. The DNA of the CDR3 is TGTGCCAGCAGTTCAAAGGGGCCCAATCGGGGAGCAGTTGAAGCTTTCTTT.

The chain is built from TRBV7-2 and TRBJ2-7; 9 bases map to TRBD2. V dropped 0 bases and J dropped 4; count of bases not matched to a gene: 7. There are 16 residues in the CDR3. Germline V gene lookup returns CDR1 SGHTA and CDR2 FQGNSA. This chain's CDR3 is CASSLAVSGRIYEQYF. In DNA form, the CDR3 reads TGTGCCAGCAGCTTAGCGGTTAGCGGGAGAATTTACGAGCAGTACTTC.

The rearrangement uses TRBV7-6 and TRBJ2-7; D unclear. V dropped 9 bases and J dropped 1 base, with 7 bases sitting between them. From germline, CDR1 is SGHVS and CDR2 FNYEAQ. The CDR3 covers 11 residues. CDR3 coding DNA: TGTGCCAGTACTCAGTCCTACGAGCAGTACTTC. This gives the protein CASTQSYEQYF.

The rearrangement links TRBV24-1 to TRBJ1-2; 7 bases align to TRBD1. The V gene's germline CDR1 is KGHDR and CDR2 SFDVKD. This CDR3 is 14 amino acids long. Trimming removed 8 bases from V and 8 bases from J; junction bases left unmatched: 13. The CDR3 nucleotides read TGTGCCACCACCCTAGGACAGGCCGGTGAAGGCTACACCTTC. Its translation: CATTLGQAGEGYTF.

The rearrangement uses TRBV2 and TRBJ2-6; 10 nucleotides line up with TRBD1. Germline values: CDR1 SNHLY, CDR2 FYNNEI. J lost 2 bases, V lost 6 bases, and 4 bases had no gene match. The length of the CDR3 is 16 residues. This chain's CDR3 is CASRRTGGTGANVLTF. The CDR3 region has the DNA TGTGCCAGCAGGAGGACAGGGGGAACTGGGGCCAACGTCCTGACTTTC.

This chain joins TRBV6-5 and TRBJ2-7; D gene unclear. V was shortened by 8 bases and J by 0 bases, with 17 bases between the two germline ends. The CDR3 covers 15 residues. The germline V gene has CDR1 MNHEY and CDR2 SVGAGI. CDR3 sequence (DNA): TGTGCCAGCCGACCGGTGGGCACGCTCTCCTACGAGCAGTACGTC. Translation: CASRPVGTLSYEQYV.

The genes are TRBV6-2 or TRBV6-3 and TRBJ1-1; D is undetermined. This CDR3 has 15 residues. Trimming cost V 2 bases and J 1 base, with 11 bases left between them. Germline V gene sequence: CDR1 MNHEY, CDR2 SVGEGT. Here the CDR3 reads CASSYPLIGNTEAFF. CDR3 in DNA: TGTGCCAGCAGTTACCCCCTGATAGGGAACACTGAAGCTTTCTTT.

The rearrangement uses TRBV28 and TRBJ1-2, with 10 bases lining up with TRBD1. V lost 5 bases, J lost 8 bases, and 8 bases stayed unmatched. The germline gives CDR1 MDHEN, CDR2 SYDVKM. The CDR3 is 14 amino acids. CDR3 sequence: CASSHTGTGEGYTF. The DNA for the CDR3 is TGTGCCAGCAGTCATACCGGGACAGGGGAAGGCTACACCTTC.

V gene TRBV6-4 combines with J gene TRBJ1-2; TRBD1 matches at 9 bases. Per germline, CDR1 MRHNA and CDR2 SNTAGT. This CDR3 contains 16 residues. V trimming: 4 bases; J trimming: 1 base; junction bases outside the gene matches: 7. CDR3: CASSVSPGQGNYGYTF. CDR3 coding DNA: TGTGCCAGCAGTGTTAGCCCGGGACAGGGTAACTATGGCTACACCTTC.

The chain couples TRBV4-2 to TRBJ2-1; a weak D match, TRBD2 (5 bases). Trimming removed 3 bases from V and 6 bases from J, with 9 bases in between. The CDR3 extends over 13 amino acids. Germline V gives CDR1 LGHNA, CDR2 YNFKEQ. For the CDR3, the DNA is TGTGCCAGCAGCCAGGGAGAGGTCAATGAGCAGTTCTTC. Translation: CASSQGEVNEQFF.

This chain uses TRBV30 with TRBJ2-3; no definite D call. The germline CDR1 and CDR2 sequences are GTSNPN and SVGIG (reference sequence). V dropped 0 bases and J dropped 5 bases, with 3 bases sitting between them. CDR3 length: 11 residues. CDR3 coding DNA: TGTGCCTGGAGTGTGAAAGATACGCAGTATTTT. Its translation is CAWSVKDTQYF.

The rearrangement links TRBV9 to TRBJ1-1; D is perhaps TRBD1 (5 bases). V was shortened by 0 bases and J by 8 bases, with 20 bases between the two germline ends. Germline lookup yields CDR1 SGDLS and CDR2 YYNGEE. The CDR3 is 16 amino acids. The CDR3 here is CASSVGWGPPMLEAFF. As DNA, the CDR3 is TGTGCCAGCAGCGTAGGCTGGGGCCCACCAATGCTGGAAGCTTTCTTT.

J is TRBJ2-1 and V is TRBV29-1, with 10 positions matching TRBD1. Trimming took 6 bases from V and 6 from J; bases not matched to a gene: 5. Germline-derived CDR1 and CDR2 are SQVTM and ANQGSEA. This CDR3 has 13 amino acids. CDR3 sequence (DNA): TGCAGCGTACGGGGACAGGGGATCAATGAGCAGTTCTTC. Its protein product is CSVRGQGINEQFF.

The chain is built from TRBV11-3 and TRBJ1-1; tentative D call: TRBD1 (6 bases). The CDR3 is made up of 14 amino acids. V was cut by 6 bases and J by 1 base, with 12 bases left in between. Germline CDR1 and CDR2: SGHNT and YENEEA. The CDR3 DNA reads TGTGCCAGCAGACCAGGCAGGGGGAACACTGAAGCTTTCTTT. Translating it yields CASRPGRGNTEAFF.

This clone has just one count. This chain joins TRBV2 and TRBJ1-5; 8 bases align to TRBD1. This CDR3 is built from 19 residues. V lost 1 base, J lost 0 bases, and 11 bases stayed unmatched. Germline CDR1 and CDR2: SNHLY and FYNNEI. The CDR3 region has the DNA TGTGCCAGCAGTGAAGAAGGCAGGGGGCTAGGTTATAGCAATCAGCCCCAGCATTTT. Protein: CASSEEGRGLGYSNQPQHF.

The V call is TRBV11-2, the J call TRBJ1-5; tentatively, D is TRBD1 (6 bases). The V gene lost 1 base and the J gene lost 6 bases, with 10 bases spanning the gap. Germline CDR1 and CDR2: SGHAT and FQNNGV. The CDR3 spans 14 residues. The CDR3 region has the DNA TGTGCCAGCAGCTTAGGGGGGGCGGGTCAGCCCCAGCATTTT. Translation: CASSLGGAGQPQHF. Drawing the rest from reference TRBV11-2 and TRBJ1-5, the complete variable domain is EAGVAQSPRYKIIEKRQSVAFWCNPISGHATLYWYQQILGQGPKLLIQFQNNGVVDDSQLPKDRFSAERLKGVDSTLKIQPAKLEDSAVYLCASSLGGAGQPQHFGDGTRLSIL.

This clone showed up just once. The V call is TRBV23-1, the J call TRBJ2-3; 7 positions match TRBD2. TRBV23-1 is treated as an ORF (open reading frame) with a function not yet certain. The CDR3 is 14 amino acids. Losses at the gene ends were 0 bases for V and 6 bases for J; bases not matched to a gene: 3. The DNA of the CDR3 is TGCGCCAGCAGTCAATCTGCGGGAGCTGATACGCAGTATTTT. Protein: CASSQSAGADTQYF.

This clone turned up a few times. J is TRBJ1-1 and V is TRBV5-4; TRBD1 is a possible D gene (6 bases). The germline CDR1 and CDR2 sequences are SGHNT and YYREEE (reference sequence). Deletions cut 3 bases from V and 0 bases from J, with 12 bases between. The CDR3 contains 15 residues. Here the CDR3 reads CASSSPRGMNTEAFF. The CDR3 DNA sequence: TGTGCCAGCAGCTCACCCAGGGGTATGAACACTGAAGCTTTCTTT.

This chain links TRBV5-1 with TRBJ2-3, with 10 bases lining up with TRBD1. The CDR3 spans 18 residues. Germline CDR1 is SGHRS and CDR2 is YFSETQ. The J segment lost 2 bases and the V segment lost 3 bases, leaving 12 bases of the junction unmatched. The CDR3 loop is CASSWPPPGTGVTDTQYF. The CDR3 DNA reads TGCGCCAGCAGCTGGCCCCCCCCCGGGACAGGGGTCACAGATACGCAGTATTTT. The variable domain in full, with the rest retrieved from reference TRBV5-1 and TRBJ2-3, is KAGVTQTPRYLIKTRGQQVTLSCSPISGHRSVSWYQQTPGQGLQFLFEYFSETQRNKGNFPGRFSGRQFSNSRSEMNVSTLELGDSALYLCASSWPPPGTGVTDTQYFGPGTRLTVL.

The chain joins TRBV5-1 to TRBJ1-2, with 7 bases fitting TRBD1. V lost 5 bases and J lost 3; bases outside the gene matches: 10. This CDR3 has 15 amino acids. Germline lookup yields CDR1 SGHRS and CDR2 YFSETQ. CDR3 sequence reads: CASSNPDRVDYGYTF. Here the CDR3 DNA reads TGCGCCAGCAGTAACCCCGACAGGGTGGACTATGGCTACACCTTC.

In nucleotides, the CDR3 is TGCAGTGCTAGTTTGTCTGGGGCTAGCAATCAGCCCCAGCATTTT. This gives the protein CSASLSGASNQPQHF. The rearrangement joins TRBV20-1 to TRBJ1-5; the D gene is possibly TRBD1 (5 bases). Per the germline V gene, CDR1 is DFQATT and CDR2 is SNEGSKA (reference sequence). V dropped 3 bases and J dropped 0 bases, with 12 bases sitting between them. The CDR3 loop spans 15 amino acids.

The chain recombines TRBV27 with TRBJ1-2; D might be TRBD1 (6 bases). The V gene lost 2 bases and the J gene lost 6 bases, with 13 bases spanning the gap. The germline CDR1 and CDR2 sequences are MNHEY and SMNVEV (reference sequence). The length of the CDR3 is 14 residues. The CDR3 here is CASSLLAGVHGYTF. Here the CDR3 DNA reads TGTGCCAGCAGTTTACTCGCAGGGGTTCATGGCTACACCTTC.

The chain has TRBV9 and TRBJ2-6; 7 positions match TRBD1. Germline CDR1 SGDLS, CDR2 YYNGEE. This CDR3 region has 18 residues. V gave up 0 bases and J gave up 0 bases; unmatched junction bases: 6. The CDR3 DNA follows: TGTGCCAGCAGCGTAGACCGGACAGGCTACTCTGGGGCCAACGTCCTGACTTTC. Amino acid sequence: CASSVDRTGYSGANVLTF.

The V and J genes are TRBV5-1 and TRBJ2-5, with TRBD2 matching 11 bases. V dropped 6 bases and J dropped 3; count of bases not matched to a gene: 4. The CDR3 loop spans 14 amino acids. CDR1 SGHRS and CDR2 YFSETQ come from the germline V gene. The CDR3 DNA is TGCGCCAGCACCTTACTAGCGGGAGAAGAGACCCAGTACTTC. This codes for CASTLLAGEETQYF.